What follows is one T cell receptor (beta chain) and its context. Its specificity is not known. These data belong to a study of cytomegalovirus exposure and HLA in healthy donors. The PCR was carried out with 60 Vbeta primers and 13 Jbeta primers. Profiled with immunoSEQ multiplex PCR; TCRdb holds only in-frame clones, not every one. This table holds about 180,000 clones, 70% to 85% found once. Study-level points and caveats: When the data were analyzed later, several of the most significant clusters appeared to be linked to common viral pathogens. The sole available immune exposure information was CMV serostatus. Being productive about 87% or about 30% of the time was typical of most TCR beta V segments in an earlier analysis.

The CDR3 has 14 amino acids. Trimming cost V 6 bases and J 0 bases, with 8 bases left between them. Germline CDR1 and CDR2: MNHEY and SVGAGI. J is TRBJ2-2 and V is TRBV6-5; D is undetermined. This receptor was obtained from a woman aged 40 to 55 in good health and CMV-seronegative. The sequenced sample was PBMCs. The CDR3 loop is CASRAASNTGELFF. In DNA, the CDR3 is TGTGCCAGCAGGGCCGCCTCGAACACCGGGGAGCTGTTTTTT.